A single sample is the source of the 18 T cell receptor beta chains below, sequenced in a study of blood T cell repertoires in COVID-19. Sequenced by immunoSEQ multiplex PCR; TCRdb stores in-frame clones only, minus some. The table has more than 85,000 clones, 72% seen once. Sequencing was done on a sample of peripheral blood. The source of these receptors is a woman in her sixties or seventies with acute or convalescent COVID-19.

V is TRBV5-1 and J is TRBJ1-3; TRBD1 matches 9 bases. The CDR3 extends over 15 amino acids. Per germline, CDR1 SGHRS and CDR2 YFSETQ. Trimming at V came to 3 bases and at J to 4 bases, leaving 5 bases not matched to a gene. The CDR3 region has the DNA TGCGCCAGCAGCTACGGACAGGGGAGAGGAAACACCATATATTTT. Translated, it gives CASSYGQGRGNTIYF.

This chain uses TRBV3-1 (or the pseudogene TRBV3-2) with TRBJ1-3, with a tentative D call TRBD1 (6 bases). With 4 bases removed from V and 11 bases from J, the gap between germline ends came to 21 bases. The CDR3 runs to 15 residues. Germline values: CDR1 LGHDT, CDR2 YNNKEL (reference sequence). This chain's CDR3 is CASSPITGTTVAIYF. The CDR3 region has the DNA TGTGCCAGCAGCCCAATAACCGGGACAACGGTCGCCATATATTTT.

The chain has TRBV14 and TRBJ2-1; D is perhaps TRBD2 (5 bases). This CDR3 has 13 residues. V lost 1 base and J 10 bases, leaving 11 bases between the germline ends. Germline assignment: CDR1 SGHDN and CDR2 FVKESK. In DNA form, the CDR3 reads TGTGCCAGCAGCCAAGGCGGGTTCTCGGAGCAGTTCTTC. This gives the protein CASSQGGFSEQFF.

CDR3 region: CASSERDRGQETQYF. The DNA for the CDR3 is TGCGCCAGCAGTGAAAGGGACAGGGGTCAAGAGACCCAGTACTTC. This rearrangement joins TRBV10-1 to TRBJ2-5; 10 nucleotides line up with TRBD1. CDR3 size: 15 residues. Germline V lookup: CDR1 WNHNN, CDR2 SYGVQD (reference sequence). V gave up 3 bases and J gave up 2 bases; unmatched junction bases: 3.

J is TRBJ2-5 and V is TRBV2; perhaps TRBD2 as D (6 bases). This CDR3 is built from 14 residues. V was pared by 4 bases and J by 2 bases, with 11 bases between. The germline CDR1 and CDR2 sequences are SNHLY and FYNNEI. The CDR3 spells CASSGGTLQETQYF. The CDR3 DNA follows: TGTGCCAGCAGTGGGGGGACTCTGCAAGAGACCCAGTACTTC.

This clone was observed a handful of times. This sequence joins TRBV10-3 and TRBJ1-6; tentative D call: TRBD1 (6 bases). The germline V and J ends were trimmed by 5 bases and 10 bases, with 12 bases remaining between them. This CDR3 comprises 13 residues. Germline CDR1 is ENHRY and CDR2 is SYGVKD. The CDR3 DNA reads TGTGCCATCAGTAGAGGGGGTAGGTCACCCCTCCACTTT. This gives the protein CAISRGGRSPLHF.

This clone has a single count. The chain employs TRBV7-2 and TRBJ2-1, with 8 bases fitting TRBD2. There are 15 residues in the CDR3. The germline CDR1 and CDR2 sequences are SGHTA and FQGNSA. V gave up 7 bases and J gave up 2 bases; unmatched junction bases: 7. The CDR3 region is CASKAGVPPYNEQFF. The CDR3, as DNA: TGTGCCAGCAAAGCGGGGGTACCGCCCTACAATGAGCAGTTCTTC.

The genes are TRBV5-4 and TRBJ2-5, with TRBD2 matching over 11 bases. Germline CDR1 reads SGHNT; CDR2 reads YYREEE (reference sequence). V shed 4 bases and J 2 bases; nucleotides not matched to a gene: 4. The CDR3 runs 15 residues. The CDR3 region has the DNA TGTGCCAGCAGCACTAGCGGGGGTGTGCAAGAGACCCAGTACTTC. It codes for CASSTSGGVQETQYF.

The chain has TRBV7-9 and TRBJ2-1; possible D gene TRBD2, 6 bases. The CDR3 contains 13 residues. Germline V gene data show CDR1 as SEHNR and CDR2 as FQNEAQ (reference sequence). Trimming pared 1 base from V and 10 bases from J, leaving 11 bases between. CDR3 residues: CASSLGDGGEQFF. CDR3 DNA sequence: TGTGCCAGCAGCTTAGGGGATGGGGGGGAGCAGTTCTTC. Full variable domain (rest looked up from reference TRBV7-9 and TRBJ2-1): DTGVSQNPRHKITKRGQNVTFRCDPISEHNRLYWYRQTLGQGPEFLTYFQNEAQLEKSRLLSDRFSAERPKGSFSTLEIQRTEQGDSAMYLCASSLGDGGEQFFGPGTRLTVL.

CDR3 loop: CATSDSRLRDRVYNEQFF. The CDR3 DNA follows: TGTGCCACCAGTGATTCACGCCTTCGGGACAGGGTCTACAATGAGCAGTTCTTC. The chain has TRBV24-1 and TRBJ2-1; 9 bases match TRBD1. The CDR3 extends over 18 amino acids. Losses at the gene ends were 2 bases for V and 3 bases for J; bases not matched to a gene: 10. CDR1 is KGHDR and CDR2 is SFDVKD in the germline V gene.

The chain uses TRBV27 and TRBJ2-1, with D tentatively TRBD2 (5 bases). The CDR3 is made up of 13 amino acids. CDR1 and CDR2 from the germline V gene are MNHEY and SMNVEV (reference sequence). V gave up 0 bases and J gave up 9 bases, with 9 bases separating them. CDR3 in DNA: TGTGCCAGCAGTTTATCCATAGGAGGTGAGCAGTTCTTC. Amino acids: CASSLSIGGEQFF.

The gene calls are TRBV19 and TRBJ1-1; 8 nucleotides match TRBD1. Germline CDR1 LNHDA, CDR2 SQIVND (reference sequence). The CDR3 runs 16 residues. Losses at the gene ends were 3 bases for V and 6 bases for J; bases not matched to a gene: 12. The CDR3 sequence: CASSIRGQGADAEAFF. The CDR3 nucleotides read TGTGCCAGTAGTATTAGGGGGCAGGGGGCCGACGCTGAAGCTTTCTTT.

The chain uses TRBV2 and TRBJ1-1; tentative D call: TRBD1 (5 bases). Trimming removed 6 bases at V and 0 bases at J, with 20 bases between. CDR1 is SNHLY, CDR2 FYNNEI, per germline. This CDR3 has 17 residues. For the CDR3, the DNA is TGTGCCAGCAGCCCTAGGGGCACTTACTACATGAACACTGAAGCTTTCTTT. It yields the protein CASSPRGTYYMNTEAFF.

This rearrangement joins TRBV3-1 (or the pseudogene TRBV3-2) to TRBJ2-7; 8 bases fit TRBD2. V dropped 3 bases and J dropped 2; count of bases not matched to a gene: 6. This CDR3 spans 15 amino acids. From germline, CDR1 is LGHDT and CDR2 YNNKEL (reference sequence). CDR3 sequence reads: CASSHGGGTTYEQYF. CDR3 coding DNA: TGTGCCAGCAGCCACGGCGGGGGGACCACCTACGAGCAGTACTTC.

This clone was seen many times. The gene calls are TRBV28 and TRBJ2-7, with TRBD2 matching over 8 bases. Germline V lookup: CDR1 MDHEN, CDR2 SYDVKM. The CDR3 runs 15 residues. The V segment lost 3 bases and the J segment 2 bases; nucleotides outside the gene matches: 6. Here the CDR3 reads CASSFAGGPTYEQYF. The CDR3 nucleotides are TGTGCCAGCAGTTTTGCGGGGGGCCCAACCTACGAGCAGTACTTC. The full variable domain, its missing parts supplied by reference TRBV28 and TRBJ2-7, is DVKVTQSSRYLVKRTGEKVFLECVQDMDHENMFWYRQDPGLGLRLIYFSYDVKMKEKGDIPEGYSVSREKKERFSLILESASTNQTSMYLCASSFAGGPTYEQYFGPGTRLTVT.

V usage is TRBV24-1 and J usage is TRBJ2-3; 7 positions agree with TRBD2. CDR3 length: 15 residues. The ends lost 6 bases at V and 5 bases at J; junction bases unmatched: 10. Germline-derived CDR1 and CDR2 are KGHDR and SFDVKD. The CDR3 bases are TGTGCCACCAGTATGGGAGGGGAGGGTCAAGATACGCAGTATTTT. Its translation: CATSMGGEGQDTQYF.

The rearrangement uses TRBV4-2 and TRBJ1-5; D gene ambiguous. The CDR3 runs 14 residues. The ends were cut back, 3 bases at V and 1 base at J, with 7 bases in the middle. Germline CDR1 reads LGHNA; CDR2 reads YNFKEQ. The CDR3 reads CASSHYSSNQPQHF. CDR3 sequence (DNA): TGTGCCAGCAGCCATTACTCAAGCAATCAGCCCCAGCATTTT.

The V call is TRBV7-2, the J call TRBJ1-6; D unresolved. Trimming cost V 3 bases and J 7 bases, with 13 bases left between them. CDR3 length equals 15 residues. Germline CDR1 is SGHTA and CDR2 is FQGNSA. The chain's CDR3 is CASSFGGPTNSPLHF. The CDR3 bases are TGTGCCAGCAGCTTTGGAGGGCCGACCAATTCACCCCTCCACTTT.